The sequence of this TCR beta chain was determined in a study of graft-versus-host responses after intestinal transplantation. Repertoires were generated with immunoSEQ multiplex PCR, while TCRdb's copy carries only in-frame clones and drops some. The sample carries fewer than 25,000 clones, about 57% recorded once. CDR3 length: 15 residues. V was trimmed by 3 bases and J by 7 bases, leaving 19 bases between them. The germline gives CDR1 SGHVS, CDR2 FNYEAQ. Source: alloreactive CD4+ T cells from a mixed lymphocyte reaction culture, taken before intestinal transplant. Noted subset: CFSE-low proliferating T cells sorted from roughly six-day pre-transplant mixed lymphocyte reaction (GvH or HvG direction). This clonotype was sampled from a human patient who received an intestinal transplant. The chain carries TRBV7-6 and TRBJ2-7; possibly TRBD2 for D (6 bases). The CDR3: CASSFGLARVWEQYF. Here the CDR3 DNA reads TGTGCCAGCAGCTTTGGGCTAGCGCGAGTCTGGGAGCAGTACTTC.